The 3 T cell receptor beta chains reported below all come from one sample, sequenced in a study of blood T cells in healthy people across ages. Primed by a sample-barcoded 5' primer and a J-beta primer mix, a second PCR proceeded for 7 to 11 cycles. TCRdb reprocessed the 5' RACE reads via MiXCR and lists one record per CDR3 protein. This table has around 1.1 million distinct CDR3 sequences, 35% to 40% appearing once. What was sequenced was blood. The receptors stem from a man younger than 35 in good health.

This chain connects TRBV6-5 to TRBJ1-4; possibly TRBD1 for D (6 bases). The CDR3 covers 15 residues. Trimming shortened V by 5 bases and J by 0 bases, and 10 bases separated the two germline ends. CDR1 is MNHEY and CDR2 is SVGAGI in the germline V gene. CDR3: CASSLGTTTNEKLFF. CDR3 coding DNA: TGTGCCAGCAGTCTAGGGACAACAACTAATGAAAAACTGTTTTTT.

Worth noting for this clonotype: The junction shows a germline mismatch at one end, possibly a read error. This chain links TRBV7-3 with TRBJ1-1; D might be TRBD1 (5 bases). CDR3 length: 13 residues. The germline V gene encodes CDR1 SGHTA and CDR2 FQGTGA. CDR3 in amino acids: CASSANQDTEVFF. CDR3 in DNA: TGTGCCAGCAGCGCAAATCAGGACACTGAAGTTTTCTTT.

This clonotype was observed a few times. This chain links TRBV21-1 with TRBJ1-6; the table gives TRBD1 as D, unverified against the DNA. TRBV21-1 counts as a pseudogene. This CDR3 comprises 17 residues. The CDR3, as DNA: TGTGCCAGCAGCAAAATTGGACAGTACTCCTATAATTCACCCCTCCACTTT. This encodes CASSKIGQYSYNSPLHF.